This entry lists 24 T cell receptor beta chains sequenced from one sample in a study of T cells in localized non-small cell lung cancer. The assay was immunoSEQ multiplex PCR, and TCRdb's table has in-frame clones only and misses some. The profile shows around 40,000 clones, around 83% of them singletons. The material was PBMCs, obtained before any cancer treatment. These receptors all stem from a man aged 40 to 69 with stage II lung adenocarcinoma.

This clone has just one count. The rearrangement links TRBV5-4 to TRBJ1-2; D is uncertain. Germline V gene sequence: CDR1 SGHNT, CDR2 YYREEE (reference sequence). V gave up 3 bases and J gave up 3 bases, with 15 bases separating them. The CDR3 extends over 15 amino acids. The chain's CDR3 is CASSSPTATYYGYTF. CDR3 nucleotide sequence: TGTGCCAGCAGCTCTCCCACAGCTACCTACTATGGCTACACCTTC.

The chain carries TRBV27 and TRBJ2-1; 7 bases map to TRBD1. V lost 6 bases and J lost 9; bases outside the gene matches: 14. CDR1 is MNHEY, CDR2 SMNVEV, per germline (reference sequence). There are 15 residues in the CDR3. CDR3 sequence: CASSYRDRGGGEQFF. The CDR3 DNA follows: TGTGCCAGCAGCTACCGGGACAGAGGTGGGGGTGAGCAGTTCTTC.

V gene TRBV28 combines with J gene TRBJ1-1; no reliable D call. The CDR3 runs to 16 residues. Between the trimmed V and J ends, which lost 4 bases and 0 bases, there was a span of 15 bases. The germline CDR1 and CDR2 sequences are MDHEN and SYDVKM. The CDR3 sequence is CASSWLLSFVNTEAFF. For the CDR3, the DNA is TGTGCCAGCAGTTGGCTCCTGTCATTCGTGAACACTGAAGCTTTCTTT.

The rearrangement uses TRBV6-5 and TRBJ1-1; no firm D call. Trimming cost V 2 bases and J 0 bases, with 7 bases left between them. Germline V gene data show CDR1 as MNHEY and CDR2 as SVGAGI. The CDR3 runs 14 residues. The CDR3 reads CASSYNLMNTEAFF. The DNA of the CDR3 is TGTGCCAGCAGTTACAACCTCATGAACACTGAAGCTTTCTTT.

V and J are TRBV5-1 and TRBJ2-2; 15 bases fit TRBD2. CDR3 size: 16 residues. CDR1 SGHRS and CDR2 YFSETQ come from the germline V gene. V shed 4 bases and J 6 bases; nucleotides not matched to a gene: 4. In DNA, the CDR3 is TGCGCCAGCAGCAACCGGACTAGCGGGAGGGCCGGGGAGCTGTTTTTT. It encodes CASSNRTSGRAGELFF.

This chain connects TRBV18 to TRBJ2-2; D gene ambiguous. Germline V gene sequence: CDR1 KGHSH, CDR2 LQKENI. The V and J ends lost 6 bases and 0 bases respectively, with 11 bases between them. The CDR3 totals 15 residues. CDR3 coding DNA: TGTGCCAGCTCGGTCGATCCCGCGAACACCGGGGAGCTGTTTTTT. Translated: CASSVDPANTGELFF.

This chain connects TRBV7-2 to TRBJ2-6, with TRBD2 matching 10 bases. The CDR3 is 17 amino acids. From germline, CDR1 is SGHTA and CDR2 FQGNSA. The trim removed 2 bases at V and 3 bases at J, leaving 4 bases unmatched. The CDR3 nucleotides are TGTGCCAGCAGCTTATGGCTAGCGGGAGTTGGGGCCAACGTCCTGACTTTC. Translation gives CASSLWLAGVGANVLTF.

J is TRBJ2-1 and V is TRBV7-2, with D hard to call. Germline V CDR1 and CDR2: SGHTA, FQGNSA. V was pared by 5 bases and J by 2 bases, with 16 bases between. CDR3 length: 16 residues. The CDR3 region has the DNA TGTGCCAGCAGCACCGGACGGCGGCTAGCCTACAATGAGCAGTTCTTC. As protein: CASSTGRRLAYNEQFF.

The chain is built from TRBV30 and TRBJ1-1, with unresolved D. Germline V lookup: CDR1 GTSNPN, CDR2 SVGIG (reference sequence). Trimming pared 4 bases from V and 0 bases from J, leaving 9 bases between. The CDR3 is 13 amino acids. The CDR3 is CAWNPAMNTEAFF. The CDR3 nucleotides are TGTGCCTGGAATCCAGCTATGAACACTGAAGCTTTCTTT.

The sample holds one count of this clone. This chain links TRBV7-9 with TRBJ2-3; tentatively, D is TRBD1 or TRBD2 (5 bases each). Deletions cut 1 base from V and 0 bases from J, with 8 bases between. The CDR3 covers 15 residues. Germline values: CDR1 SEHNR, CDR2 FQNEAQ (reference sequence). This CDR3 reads CASSLGRDSTDTQYF. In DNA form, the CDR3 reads TGTGCCAGCAGCTTAGGCCGGGACAGCACAGATACGCAGTATTTT.

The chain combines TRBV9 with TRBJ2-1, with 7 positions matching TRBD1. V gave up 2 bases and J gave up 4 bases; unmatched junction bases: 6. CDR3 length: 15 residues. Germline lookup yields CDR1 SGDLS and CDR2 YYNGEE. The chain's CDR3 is CASSVRDSGYNEQFF. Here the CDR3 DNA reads TGTGCCAGCAGCGTTAGGGACAGTGGGTACAATGAGCAGTTCTTC.

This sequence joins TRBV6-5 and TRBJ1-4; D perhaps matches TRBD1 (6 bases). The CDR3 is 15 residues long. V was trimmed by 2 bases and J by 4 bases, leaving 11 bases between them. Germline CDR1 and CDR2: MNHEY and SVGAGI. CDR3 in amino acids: CASSYGGRVNEKLFF. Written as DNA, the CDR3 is TGTGCCAGCAGTTACGGGGGGCGGGTTAATGAAAAACTGTTTTTT.

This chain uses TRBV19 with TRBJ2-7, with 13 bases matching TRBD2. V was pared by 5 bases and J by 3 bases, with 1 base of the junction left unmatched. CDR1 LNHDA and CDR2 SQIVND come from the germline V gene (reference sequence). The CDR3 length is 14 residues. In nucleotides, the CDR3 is TGTGCCAGTAGTTGGACTAGCGGGAGCTACGAGCAGTACTTC. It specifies CASSWTSGSYEQYF.

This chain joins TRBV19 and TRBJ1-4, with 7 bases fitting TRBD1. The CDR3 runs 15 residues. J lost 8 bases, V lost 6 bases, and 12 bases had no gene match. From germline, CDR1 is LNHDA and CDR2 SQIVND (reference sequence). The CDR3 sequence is CASRTGMVMGEKLFF. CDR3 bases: TGTGCCAGTAGGACAGGGATGGTCATGGGAGAAAAACTGTTTTTT. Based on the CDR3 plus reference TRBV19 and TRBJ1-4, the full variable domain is DGGITQSPKYLFRKEGQNVTLSCEQNLNHDAMYWYRQDPGQGLRLIYYSQIVNDFQKGDIAEGYSVSREKKESFPLTVTSAQKNPTAFYLCASRTGMVMGEKLFFGSGTQLSVL.

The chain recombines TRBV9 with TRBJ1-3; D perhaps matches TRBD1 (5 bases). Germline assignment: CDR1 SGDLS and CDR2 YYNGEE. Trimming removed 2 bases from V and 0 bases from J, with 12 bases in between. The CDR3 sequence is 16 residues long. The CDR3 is CASSVRTDSSGNTIYF. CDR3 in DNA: TGTGCCAGCAGCGTTCGGACTGACAGCTCTGGAAACACCATATATTTT.

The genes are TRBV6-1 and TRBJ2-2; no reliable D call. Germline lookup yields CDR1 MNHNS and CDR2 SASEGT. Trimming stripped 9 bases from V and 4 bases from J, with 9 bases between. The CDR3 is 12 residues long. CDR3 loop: CASGRTTGELFF. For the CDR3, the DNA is TGTGCCAGTGGACGGACCACCGGGGAGCTGTTTTTT.

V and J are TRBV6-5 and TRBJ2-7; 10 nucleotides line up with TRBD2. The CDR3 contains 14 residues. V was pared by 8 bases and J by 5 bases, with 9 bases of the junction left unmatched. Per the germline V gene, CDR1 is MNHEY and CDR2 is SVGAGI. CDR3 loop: CASASGRAYDEQYF. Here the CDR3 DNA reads TGTGCCAGCGCCAGCGGGAGGGCCTACGACGAGCAGTACTTC.

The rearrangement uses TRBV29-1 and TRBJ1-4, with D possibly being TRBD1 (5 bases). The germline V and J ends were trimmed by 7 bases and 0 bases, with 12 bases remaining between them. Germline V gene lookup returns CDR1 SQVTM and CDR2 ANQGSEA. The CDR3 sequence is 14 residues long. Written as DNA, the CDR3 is TGCAGCGCCCTAGGGGCTGCAACTAATGAAAAACTGTTTTTT. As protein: CSALGAATNEKLFF.

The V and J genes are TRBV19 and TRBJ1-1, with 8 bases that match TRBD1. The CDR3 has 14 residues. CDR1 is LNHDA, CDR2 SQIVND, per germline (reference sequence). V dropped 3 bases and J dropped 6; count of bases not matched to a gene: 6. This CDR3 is CASSIQGAGAEAFF. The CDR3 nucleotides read TGTGCCAGTAGTATTCAGGGGGCGGGAGCTGAAGCTTTCTTT.

CDR3 in DNA: TGTGCCTGGCCATACTATAGCAATCAGCCCCAGCATTTT. The encoded protein is CAWPYYSNQPQHF. The chain employs TRBV30 and TRBJ1-5; D unresolved. V was trimmed by 5 bases and J by 0 bases, leaving 8 bases between them. The CDR3 is 13 residues long. In germline, CDR1 is GTSNPN, CDR2 SVGIG (reference sequence).

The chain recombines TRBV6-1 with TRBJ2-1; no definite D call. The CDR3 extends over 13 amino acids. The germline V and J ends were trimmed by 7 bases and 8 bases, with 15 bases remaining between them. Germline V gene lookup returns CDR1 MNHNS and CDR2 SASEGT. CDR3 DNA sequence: TGTGCCAGCAAAAGGCAAACTAAAGATGAGCAGTTCTTC. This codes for CASKRQTKDEQFF.

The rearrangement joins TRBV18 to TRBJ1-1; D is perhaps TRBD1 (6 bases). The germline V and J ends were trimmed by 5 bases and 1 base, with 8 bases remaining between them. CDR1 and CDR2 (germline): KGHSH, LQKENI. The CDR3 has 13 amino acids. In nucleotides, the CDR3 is TGTGCCAGCTCAGGGGGGCAGAACACTGAAGCTTTCTTT. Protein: CASSGGQNTEAFF.

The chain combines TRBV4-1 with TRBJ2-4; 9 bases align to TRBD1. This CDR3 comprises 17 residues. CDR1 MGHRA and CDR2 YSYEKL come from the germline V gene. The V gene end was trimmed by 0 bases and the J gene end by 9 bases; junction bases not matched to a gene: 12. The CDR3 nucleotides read TGCGCCAGCAGCCAAGATCGAGCACCGAGGGACAGGGCCATTCAGTACTTC. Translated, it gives CASSQDRAPRDRAIQYF.

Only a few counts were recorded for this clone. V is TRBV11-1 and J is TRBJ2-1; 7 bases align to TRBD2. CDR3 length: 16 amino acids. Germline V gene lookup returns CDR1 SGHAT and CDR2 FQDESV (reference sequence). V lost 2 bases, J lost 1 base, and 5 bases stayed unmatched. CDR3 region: CASSLIPSGSYNEQFF. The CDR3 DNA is TGTGCCAGCAGCTTAATCCCTAGCGGTTCCTACAATGAGCAGTTCTTC.